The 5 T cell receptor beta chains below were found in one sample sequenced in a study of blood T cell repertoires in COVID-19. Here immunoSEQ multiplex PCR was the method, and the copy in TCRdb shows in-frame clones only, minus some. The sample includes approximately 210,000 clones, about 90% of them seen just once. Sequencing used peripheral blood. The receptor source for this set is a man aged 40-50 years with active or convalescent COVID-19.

CDR3 loop: CASSYLWSSNYGYTF. In DNA, the CDR3 is TGTGCCAGCAGTTACCTTTGGAGTTCTAACTATGGCTACACCTTC. The chain combines TRBV6-2 or TRBV6-3 with TRBJ1-2; D not resolved. V was trimmed by 2 bases and J by 0 bases, leaving 10 bases between them. Looked up from germline, CDR1 is MNHEY and CDR2 is SVGEGT. This CDR3 spans 15 amino acids.

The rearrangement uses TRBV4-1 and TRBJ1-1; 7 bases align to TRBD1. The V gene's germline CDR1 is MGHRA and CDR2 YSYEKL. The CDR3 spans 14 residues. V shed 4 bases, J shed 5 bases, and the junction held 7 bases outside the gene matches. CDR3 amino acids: CASSPTPGGTEAFF. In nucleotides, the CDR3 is TGCGCCAGCAGCCCTACCCCAGGGGGTACTGAAGCTTTCTTT.

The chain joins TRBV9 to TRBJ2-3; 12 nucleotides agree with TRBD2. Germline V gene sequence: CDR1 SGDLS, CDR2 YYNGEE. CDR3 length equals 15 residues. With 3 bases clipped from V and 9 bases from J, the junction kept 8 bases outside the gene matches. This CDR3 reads CASSAGLAGSRTQYF. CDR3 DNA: TGTGCCAGCAGCGCGGGACTAGCGGGTTCGAGGACGCAGTATTTT.

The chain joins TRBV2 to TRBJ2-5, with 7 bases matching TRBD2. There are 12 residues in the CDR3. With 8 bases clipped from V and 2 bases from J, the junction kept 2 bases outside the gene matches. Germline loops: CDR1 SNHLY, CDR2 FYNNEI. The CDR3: CASRGDQETQYF. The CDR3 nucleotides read TGTGCCAGCCGGGGGGATCAAGAGACCCAGTACTTC.

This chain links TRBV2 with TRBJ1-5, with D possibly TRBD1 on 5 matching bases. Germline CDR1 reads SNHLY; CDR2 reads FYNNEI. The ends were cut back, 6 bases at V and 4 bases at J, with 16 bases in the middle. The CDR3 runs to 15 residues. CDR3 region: CASRPDRQLNQPQHF. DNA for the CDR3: TGTGCCAGCAGACCAGACCGACAGCTTAATCAGCCCCAGCATTTT.